This T cell receptor beta chain was sequenced during a study of shared clonotypes between healthy human individuals. CD4+ cells were split into CD45RA+ naive and CD45RA-negative memory subsets. Study results and limitations: A handful of donors shared about 5% of their naive CD4 clonotypes.

About this clone itself: What it binds is unknown.

Genomic DNA belonging to each subset was distributed in equal measure over several immunoSEQ plates. TCRdb's copy holds only in-frame clones and misses some; the assay was immunoSEQ multiplex PCR. Of 2 million to 2.5 million clones in the sample, about nine tenths were seen once. There are 14 residues in the CDR3. Germline loops: CDR1 MDHEN, CDR2 SYDVKM. The V end was cut by 6 bases, the J end by 0 bases, with 9 bases between. Sequencing used naive CD4+ T cells from PBMCs. Subset meaning: CD45RA+ positively selected. The chain links TRBV28 to TRBJ1-3, with D unclear. The clonotype was recovered from a young man in good health. Some clones in this sample may be carry-over from other donors' samples. CDR3: CASRLLGSGNTIYF. In DNA, the CDR3 is TGTGCCAGCAGACTCCTAGGCTCTGGAAACACCATATATTTT.